Each of the 18 T cell receptor beta chains below was sequenced from the same sample in a study of blood T cells in healthy people across ages. The authors ran a second PCR of roughly 7 to 11 cycles using a sample-barcoded 5' primer and a J-beta primer mix. TCRdb fed the 5' RACE reads into MiXCR, producing one record per CDR3 protein. The sample consists of some 900,000 distinct CDR3 sequences, around 48% of them appearing once. The sequenced sample consisted of blood. Receptors originate from a man under 40 in good health.

In this sample, this clonotype turned up many times. The chain is built from TRBV12-3 or TRBV12-4 and TRBJ2-3, with TRBD1 matching over 8 bases. J was trimmed by 5 bases and V by 7 bases; bases with no gene match: 11. This CDR3 is built from 15 residues. DNA of the CDR3: TGTGCCAGCAACAGGAACTCAGGACAGGGAGATACGCAGTATTTT. Amino acid sequence: CASNRNSGQGDTQYF.

The rearrangement uses TRBV6-5 and TRBJ2-5; D tentatively fits TRBD1 or TRBD2 (6 bases each). Between the trimmed V and J ends, which lost 2 bases and 3 bases, there was a span of 13 bases. The CDR3 is 15 residues long. Germline lookup yields CDR1 MNHEY and CDR2 SVGAGI. The CDR3 coding sequence is TGTGCCAGCAGTTACCTCAGGGGAGGAGAAGAGACCCAGTACTTC. It yields the protein CASSYLRGGEETQYF.

V usage is TRBV29-1 and J usage is TRBJ1-2; the D gene is possibly TRBD1 (6 bases). Trimming took 6 bases from V and 0 from J, leaving 14 bases between them. Germline loops: CDR1 SQVTM, CDR2 ANQGSEA. CDR3 length equals 14 residues. CDR3 region: CSVEGQETNYGYTF. The CDR3 DNA reads as TGCAGCGTCGAGGGACAAGAAACTAACTATGGCTACACCTTC.

The genes are TRBV29-1 and TRBJ1-1; D gene uncertain. The CDR3 sequence is 13 residues long. The germline CDR1 and CDR2 sequences are SQVTM and ANQGSEA. V was pared by 1 base and J by 1 base, with 7 bases between. The CDR3 spells CSVEADSNTEAFF. CDR3 coding DNA: TGCAGCGTTGAAGCCGACTCGAACACTGAAGCTTTCTTT.

This chain uses TRBV6-4 with TRBJ2-3; no firm D call. Trimming took 5 bases from V and 2 from J, leaving 8 bases between them. The germline V gene encodes CDR1 MRHNA and CDR2 SNTAGT. The CDR3 covers 13 residues. The CDR3 here is CASSSDNTDTQYF. As DNA, the CDR3 is TGTGCCAGCAGTTCCGACAACACAGATACGCAGTATTTT.

The chain combines TRBV6-6 with TRBJ2-1, with 11 nucleotides matching TRBD2. CDR3 size: 14 residues. Trimming at V came to 7 bases and at J to 7 bases, leaving 6 bases not matched to a gene. Germline CDR1 reads MNHNY; CDR2 reads SVGAGI (reference sequence). CDR3 nucleotides: TGTGCCAGCACCCTAGCGGGGGGTAAGAATGAGCAGTTCTTC. It translates to CASTLAGGKNEQFF.

V is TRBV12-3 or TRBV12-4 and J is TRBJ1-2; a possible D gene is TRBD1 (5 bases). With 3 bases removed from V and 6 bases from J, the gap between germline ends came to 8 bases. The CDR3 extends over 12 amino acids. The CDR3 reads CASSLGLDGYTF. The CDR3 nucleotides are TGTGCCAGCAGTTTGGGACTCGATGGCTACACCTTC.

The table lists this clonotype with many counts. The V and J genes are TRBV7-2 and TRBJ2-7, with D hard to call. Germline-derived CDR1 and CDR2 are SGHTA and FQGNSA. V was cut by 0 bases and J by 1 base, with 13 bases left in between. CDR3 length: 16 amino acids. The CDR3 bases are TGTGCCAGCAGCTTAGCTGCGGATCCCCGTTCCTACGAGCAGTACTTC. Translated: CASSLAADPRSYEQYF.

For the CDR3, the DNA is TGTGCCAGCAGCTTAGGGCCGTTCCAGGGCCTGACTAGCGGGGGGGCGAGCTCCTACAATGAGCAGTTCTTC. This encodes CASSLGPFQGLTSGGASSYNEQFF. J is TRBJ2-1 and V is TRBV7-2; 14 nucleotides agree with TRBD2. The CDR3 extends over 24 amino acids. CDR1 and CDR2 (germline): SGHTA, FQGNSA. J was trimmed by 0 bases and V by 1 base; bases with no gene match: 20.

This clonotype was detected a few times. V is TRBV20-1 and J is TRBJ2-1; D assignment may be TRBD1 or TRBD2 (6 bases each). This CDR3 region has 15 residues. Germline CDR1 reads DFQATT; CDR2 reads SNEGSKA (reference sequence). V was trimmed by 6 bases and J by 1 base, leaving 16 bases between them. CDR3 residues: CSANGRGTSYNEQFF. For the CDR3, the DNA is TGCAGTGCCAACGGACGGGGGACATCCTACAATGAGCAGTTCTTC.

The chain is built from TRBV20-1 and TRBJ1-2, with D possibly matching TRBD1 (5 bases). V was clipped by 1 base and J by 7 bases, with 7 bases between them. Germline V gene data show CDR1 as DFQATT and CDR2 as SNEGSKA (reference sequence). The CDR3 consists of 11 residues. The CDR3 is CSARGGGGYTF. CDR3 sequence (DNA): TGCAGTGCTAGAGGGGGGGGTGGCTACACCTTC.

This clonotype has just one count. V usage is TRBV5-1 and J usage is TRBJ1-1; 7 bases are shared with TRBD1. This CDR3 region has 15 residues. V dropped 4 bases and J dropped 1; count of bases not matched to a gene: 7. Germline V gene sequence: CDR1 SGHRS, CDR2 YFSETQ. The CDR3 sequence: CASSPDRVKNTEAFF. In nucleotides, the CDR3 is TGCGCCAGCAGCCCCGACAGGGTAAAGAACACTGAAGCTTTCTTT. Looking up the rest from reference TRBV5-1 and TRBJ1-1 gives the full variable domain: KAGVTQTPRYLIKTRGQQVTLSCSPISGHRSVSWYQQTPGQGLQFLFEYFSETQRNKGNFPGRFSGRQFSNSRSEMNVSTLELGDSALYLCASSPDRVKNTEAFFGQGTRLTVV.

This chain connects TRBV12-3 or TRBV12-4 to TRBJ2-4; 9 bases map to TRBD1. The J call is doubtful: the DNA matches TRBJ2-7 better. The CDR3 length is 15 residues. The CDR3 protein is CASSWDRVRSYEQYF. In DNA form, the CDR3 reads TGTGCCAGCAGTTGGGACAGGGTCCGCTCCTACGAGCAGTACTTC.

This chain links TRBV6-5 with TRBJ1-4; TRBD1 aligns across 8 bases. The V gene's germline CDR1 is MNHEY and CDR2 SVGAGI. V dropped 2 bases and J dropped 10; count of bases not matched to a gene: 3. This CDR3 is built from 13 residues. The CDR3: CASSYDRGGKLFF. The DNA of the CDR3 is TGTGCCAGCAGTTACGACAGGGGAGGAAAACTGTTTTTT.

As concerns this clonotype: This may be a read error, as it is one base from a much larger clone. The rearrangement uses TRBV4-1 and TRBJ2-1; 7 bases are a match to TRBD1. The J call is doubtful: the DNA matches TRBJ2-7 better. CDR3 length equals 16 residues. CDR1 MGHRA and CDR2 YSYEKL come from the germline V gene. CDR3: CASSRSTGSSYNEQYF. The DNA for the CDR3 is TGCGCCAGCAGCCGATCGACAGGGAGCTCCTACAATGAGCAGTACTTC.

The gene calls are TRBV18 and TRBJ2-3; TRBD1 matches at 11 bases. CDR3 size: 14 residues. The J segment lost 6 bases and the V segment lost 4 bases, leaving 3 bases of the junction unmatched. CDR1 and CDR2 from the germline V gene are KGHSH and LQKENI. CDR3 bases: TGTGCCAGCTCACTGGACAGGGGGCTGGATACGCAGTATTTT. Amino acid sequence: CASSLDRGLDTQYF.

The V gene is TRBV12-3 or TRBV12-4, the J gene TRBJ2-7; 7 bases fit TRBD2. The CDR3 is made up of 15 amino acids. V gave up 7 bases and J gave up 4 bases; unmatched junction bases: 13. The CDR3 DNA is TGTGCCAGCATGAGTTTTGAGCGGGGATTTTACGAGCAGTACTTC. This gives the protein CASMSFERGFYEQYF.

This rearrangement joins TRBV10-3 to TRBJ2-5; TRBD2 matches at 11 bases. V shed 8 bases and J 3 bases; nucleotides not matched to a gene: 8. Germline V gene sequence: CDR1 ENHRY, CDR2 SYGVKD. The CDR3 contains 15 residues. The CDR3 nucleotides read TGTGCCATCGCATTGACTAGCGGGGCCAAAGAGACCCAGTACTTC. Translating it yields CAIALTSGAKETQYF.